These 10 T cell receptor beta chains were sequenced from one sample in a study of T cells in localized non-small cell lung cancer. Some clones are missing from TCRdb's copy, which holds only in-frame ones; the method was immunoSEQ multiplex PCR. The sample consists of 45,000 to 55,000 clones, more than 80% of them appearing once. Sequenced material: peripheral blood, taken before any cancer treatment. All receptors come from a male donor at least 60 years old with stage III squamous cell lung carcinoma.

The rearrangement uses TRBV7-3 and TRBJ2-5; D is undetermined. This CDR3 spans 17 amino acids. Trimming left V 5 bases short and J 2 bases short, with 21 bases between. The germline V gene has CDR1 SGHTA and CDR2 FQGTGA. The CDR3 here is CASSLLGGQPSQETQYF. CDR3 sequence (DNA): TGTGCCAGCAGCCTCCTCGGTGGGCAGCCCTCACAAGAGACCCAGTACTTC.

This chain links TRBV28 with TRBJ2-7, with TRBD2 as a possible D gene (5 bases). The ends were cut back, 5 bases at V and 9 bases at J, with 17 bases in the middle. The CDR3 extends over 13 amino acids. Germline V gives CDR1 MDHEN, CDR2 SYDVKM. The CDR3 region has the DNA TGTGCCAGCAGTCCTACCCACGGAGGAGGGCAGTACTTC. Protein product: CASSPTHGGGQYF. The entire variable domain, with the rest obtained from reference TRBV28 and TRBJ2-7, is as follows: DVKVTQSSRYLVKRTGEKVFLECVQDMDHENMFWYRQDPGLGLRLIYFSYDVKMKEKGDIPEGYSVSREKKERFSLILESASTNQTSMYLCASSPTHGGGQYFGPGTRLTVT.

The DNA for the CDR3 is TGCGCCAGCAGTTCCCCCGAGACGTTGGGCACTGAAGCTTTCTTT. Its protein is CASSSPETLGTEAFF. The genes are TRBV5-1 and TRBJ1-1; D is undetermined. V was cut by 5 bases and J by 4 bases, with 18 bases left in between. Germline CDR1 SGHRS, CDR2 YFSETQ. This CDR3 is 15 amino acids long.

This chain links TRBV28 with TRBJ1-1; no firm D call. This CDR3 contains 14 residues. Germline values: CDR1 MDHEN, CDR2 SYDVKM. Trimming took 2 bases from V and 11 from J, leaving 18 bases between them. CDR3 coding DNA: TGTGCCAGCAGTTTAGGTATCCAGAATGGTAGGGCTTTCTTT. This sequence encodes CASSLGIQNGRAFF. The full variable domain, rest sourced from reference TRBV28 and TRBJ1-1, is DVKVTQSSRYLVKRTGEKVFLECVQDMDHENMFWYRQDPGLGLRLIYFSYDVKMKEKGDIPEGYSVSREKKERFSLILESASTNQTSMYLCASSLGIQNGRAFFGQGTRLTVV.

In this sample, this clone turned up a few times. This chain joins TRBV15 and TRBJ2-1, with D perhaps matching TRBD2 (5 bases). CDR3 length: 12 amino acids. Germline V gives CDR1 LNHNV, CDR2 YYDKDF (reference sequence). Between the trimmed V and J ends, which lost 1 base and 14 bases, there was a span of 12 bases. The CDR3 spells CATSRAERVKFF. DNA for the CDR3: TGTGCCACCAGCAGAGCCGAGAGGGTTAAGTTCTTC.

The chain recombines TRBV28 with TRBJ2-7; the match to TRBD2 covers 11 bases. Trimming cost V 1 base and J 4 bases; bases outside gene matches: 3. There are 15 residues in the CDR3. From germline, CDR1 is MDHEN and CDR2 SYDVKM. Here the CDR3 DNA reads TGTGCCAGCAGTTTATTAACTAGCGGGGGATACGAGCAGTACTTC. Residues: CASSLLTSGGYEQYF.

The chain uses TRBV5-1 and TRBJ1-6, with D possibly being TRBD1 (5 bases). Trimming cost V 1 base and J 6 bases, with 8 bases left between them. CDR3 length equals 14 residues. Germline CDR1 SGHRS, CDR2 YFSETQ. The CDR3 region is CASSLWGFNSPLHF. The CDR3 DNA follows: TGCGCCAGCAGCTTGTGGGGGTTTAATTCACCCCTCCACTTT. The variable domain in full, with the rest retrieved from reference TRBV5-1 and TRBJ1-6, is KAGVTQTPRYLIKTRGQQVTLSCSPISGHRSVSWYQQTPGQGLQFLFEYFSETQRNKGNFPGRFSGRQFSNSRSEMNVSTLELGDSALYLCASSLWGFNSPLHFGNGTRLTVT.

This chain connects TRBV5-1 to TRBJ1-1; the match to TRBD1 covers 10 bases. CDR3 length equals 16 residues. With V trimmed by 4 bases and J by 0 bases, 6 bases remained unmatched. Germline CDR1 SGHRS, CDR2 YFSETQ. The CDR3 reads CASSAGTGVMNTEAFF. In DNA, the CDR3 is TGCGCCAGCAGCGCCGGGACAGGGGTCATGAACACTGAAGCTTTCTTT.

The chain uses TRBV5-1 and TRBJ2-3, with D perhaps assigned TRBD1 or TRBD2 (6 bases each). The CDR3 is 14 residues long. Germline loops: CDR1 SGHRS, CDR2 YFSETQ. The V and J ends lost 0 bases and 6 bases respectively, with 11 bases between them. CDR3 DNA: TGCGCCAGCAGCTTGGCCACGGGGGCGGATACGCAGTATTTT. It yields the protein CASSLATGADTQYF.

The chain is built from TRBV5-4 and TRBJ2-5, with 8 bases aligning to TRBD2. CDR1 is SGHNT, CDR2 YYREEE, per germline (reference sequence). After removal of 4 bases from V and 4 bases from J, the junction contained 12 bases not matched to a gene. This CDR3 has 16 amino acids. DNA for the CDR3: TGTGCCAGCAGCCCGCCCCTTAGCGGGGCTACAGAGACCCAGTACTTC. It translates to CASSPPLSGATETQYF.